The TCR beta chain described here comes from a study of STAT5B mutations in CD4+ large granular lymphocyte leukemia. Study observations and caveats: Of heterogeneous patient samples, only 6 CD4-sorted ones were compared for clonality. TRBV06-family usage was enriched in top patient clones (8/27) versus controls (2/35).

TCRdb keeps only in-frame clones here, not all; method: immunoSEQ multiplex PCR. This table has about 2,200 clones, around nine tenths appearing once. As regards this clone: Its cognate antigen is unknown.

Germline values: CDR1 MNHNS, CDR2 SASEGT. The CDR3 is 15 residues long. V was pared by 3 bases and J by 10 bases, with 19 bases between. V and J are TRBV6-1 and TRBJ2-1; tentative D call: TRBD2 (5 bases). This TCR was recovered from a woman aged 70 to 79 with CD4+ T-cell large granular lymphocyte leukemia. The sequencing input was PBMCs. DNA of the CDR3: TGTGCCAGCAGTGAGCGGGCTGCGAGGGCCACAGAGCAGTTCTTC. It translates to CASSERAARATEQFF.